The sequence of this TCR beta chain was determined in a study of early T cells in non-severe SARS-CoV-2 infection. Whole-study results and caveats: Using VDJdb, the matching emphasized anti-spike CD8 responses while missing private and CD4 specificities.

With respect to this clonotype: What it recognizes is unknown.

Each single cDNA molecule received a unique molecular identifier. TCRdb re-analysed the 5' RACE reads in MiXCR, keeping a single row per CDR3 protein. The sample shows about 83,000 distinct CDR3 sequences, about 10% of them seen only once. The specimen was whole blood, collected at baseline. This receptor was obtained from an adult who was a healthcare worker with PCR-confirmed SARS-CoV-2 infection or an uninfected control (not recorded which).

The CDR3 bases are TGTGCCTGGACCCGAGGGGCTAGCGGCTACAATGAGCAGTTCTTC. Amino acids: CAWTRGASGYNEQFF. J is TRBJ2-1 and V is TRBV30; TRBD2 agrees at 7 bases. This CDR3 contains 15 residues. V shed 4 bases, J shed 3 bases, and the junction held 9 bases outside the gene matches. Germline V gene lookup returns CDR1 GTSNPN and CDR2 SVGIG (reference sequence).